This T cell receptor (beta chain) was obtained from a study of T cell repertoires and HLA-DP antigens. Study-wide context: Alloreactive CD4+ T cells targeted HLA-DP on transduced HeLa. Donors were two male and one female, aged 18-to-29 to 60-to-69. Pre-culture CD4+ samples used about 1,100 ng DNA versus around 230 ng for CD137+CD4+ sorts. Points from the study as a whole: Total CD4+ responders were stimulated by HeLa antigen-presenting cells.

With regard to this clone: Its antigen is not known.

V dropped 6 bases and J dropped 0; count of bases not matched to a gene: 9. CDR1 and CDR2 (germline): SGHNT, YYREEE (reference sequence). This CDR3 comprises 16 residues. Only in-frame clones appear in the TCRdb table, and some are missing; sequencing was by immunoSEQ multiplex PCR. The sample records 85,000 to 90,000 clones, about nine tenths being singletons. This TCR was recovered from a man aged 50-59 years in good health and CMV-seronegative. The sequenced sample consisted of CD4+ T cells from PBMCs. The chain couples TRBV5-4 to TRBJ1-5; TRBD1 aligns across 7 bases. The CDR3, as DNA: TGTGCCAGCATCCGGACAGGCGATCGTAGCAATCAGCCCCAGCATTTT. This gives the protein CASIRTGDRSNQPQHF.